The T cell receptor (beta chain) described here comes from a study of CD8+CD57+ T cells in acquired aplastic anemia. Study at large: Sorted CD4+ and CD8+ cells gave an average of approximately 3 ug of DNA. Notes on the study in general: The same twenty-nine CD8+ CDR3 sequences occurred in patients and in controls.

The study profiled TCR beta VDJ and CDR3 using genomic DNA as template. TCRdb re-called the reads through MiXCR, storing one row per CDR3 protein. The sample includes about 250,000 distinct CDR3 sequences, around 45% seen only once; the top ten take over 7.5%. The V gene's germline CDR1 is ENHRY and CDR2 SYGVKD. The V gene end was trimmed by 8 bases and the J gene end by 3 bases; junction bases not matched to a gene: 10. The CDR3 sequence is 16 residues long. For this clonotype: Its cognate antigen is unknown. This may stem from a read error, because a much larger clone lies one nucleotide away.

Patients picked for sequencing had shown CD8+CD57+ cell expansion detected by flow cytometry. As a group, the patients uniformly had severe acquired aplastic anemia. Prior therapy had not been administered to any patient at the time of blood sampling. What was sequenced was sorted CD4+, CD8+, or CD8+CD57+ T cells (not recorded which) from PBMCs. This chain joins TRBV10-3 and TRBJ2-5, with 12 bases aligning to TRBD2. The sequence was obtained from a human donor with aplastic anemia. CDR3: CAISYGLAGSKETQYF. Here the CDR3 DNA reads TGTGCCATCTCATACGGACTAGCGGGATCCAAAGAGACCCAGTACTTC.